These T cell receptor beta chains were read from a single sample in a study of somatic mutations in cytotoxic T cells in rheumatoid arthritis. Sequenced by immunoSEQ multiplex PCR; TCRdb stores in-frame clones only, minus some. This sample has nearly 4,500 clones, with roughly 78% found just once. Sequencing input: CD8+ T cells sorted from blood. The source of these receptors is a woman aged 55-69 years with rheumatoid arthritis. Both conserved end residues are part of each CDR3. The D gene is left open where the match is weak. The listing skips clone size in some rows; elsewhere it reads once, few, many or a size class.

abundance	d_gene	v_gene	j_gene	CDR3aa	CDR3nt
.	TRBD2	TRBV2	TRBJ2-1	CASSWTSGGAGGGEQFF	TGTGCCAGCAGTTGGACTAGCGGGGGGGCTGGTGGTGGTGAGCAGTTCTTC
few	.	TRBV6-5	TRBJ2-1	CASGRDSGYNEQFF	TGTGCCAGTGGCAGGGATAGCGGATACAATGAGCAGTTCTTC
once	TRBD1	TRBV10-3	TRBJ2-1	CAISGVTGVGYNEQFF	TGTGCCATCAGTGGAGTGACAGGGGTAGGGTACAATGAGCAGTTCTTC
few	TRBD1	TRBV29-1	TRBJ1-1	CSEGTEEAFF	TGCAGCGAGGGGACAGAGGAAGCTTTCTTT
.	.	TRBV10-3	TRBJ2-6	CAISESPGAGANVLTF	TGTGCCATCAGTGAGTCTCCAGGTGCTGGGGCCAACGTCCTGACTTTC
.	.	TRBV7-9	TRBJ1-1	CASSSGTLNTEAFF	TGTGCCAGCAGCTCAGGGACATTGAACACTGAAGCTTTCTTT
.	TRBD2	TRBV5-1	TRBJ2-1	CASSTGTSGDRDEQFF	TGCGCCAGCAGCACCGGGACTAGCGGTGATAGAGATGAGCAGTTCTTC
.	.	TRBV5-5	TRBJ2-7	CASSYLEEQYF	TGTGCCAGCAGCTACCTCGAGGAGCAGTACTTC
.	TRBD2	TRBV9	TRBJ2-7	CASSVAYSGTYEQYF	TGTGCCAGCAGCGTAGCTTATAGCGGGACCTACGAGCAGTACTTC
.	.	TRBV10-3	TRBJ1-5	CAISELANQPQHF	TGTGCCATCAGTGAGTTGGCAAATCAGCCCCAGCATTTT
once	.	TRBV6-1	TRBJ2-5	CASSRYSWETQYF	TGTGCCAGCAGTCGTTACTCTTGGGAGACCCAGTACTTC
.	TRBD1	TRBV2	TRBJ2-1	CASSPGTGPYNEQFF	TGTGCCAGCAGCCCCGGGACAGGACCCTACAATGAGCAGTTCTTC
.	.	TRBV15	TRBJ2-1	CATSADPSYNEQFF	TGTGCCACCAGCGCGGATCCCTCCTACAATGAGCAGTTCTTC
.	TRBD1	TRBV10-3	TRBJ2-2	CAISEPAIDRGTTGELFF	TGTGCCATCAGTGAGCCAGCCATTGACAGGGGGACAACCGGGGAGCTGTTTTTT
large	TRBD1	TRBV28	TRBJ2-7	CASSIQGGHEQYF	TGTGCCAGCAGCATACAGGGGGGACACGAGCAGTACTTC
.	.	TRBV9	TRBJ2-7	CASSVGGGGYEQYF	TGTGCCAGCAGCGTAGGAGGGGGGGGGTACGAGCAGTACTTC
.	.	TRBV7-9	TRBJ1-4	CASSFDRANEKLFF	TGTGCCAGCAGCTTCGACAGAGCTAATGAAAAACTGTTTTTT
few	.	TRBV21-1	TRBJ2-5	CASSPQKGTAKETQYF	TGTGCCAGCAGCCCCCAAAAGGGGACAGCAAAAGAGACCCAGTACTTC
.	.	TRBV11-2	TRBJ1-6	CASSYTGGSSYNSPLHF	TGTGCCAGCAGCTATACGGGGGGGAGCTCCTATAATTCACCCCTCCACTTT
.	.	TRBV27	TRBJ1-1	CASRGGNTEAFF	TGTGCCAGCAGAGGGGGGAACACTGAAGCTTTCTTT
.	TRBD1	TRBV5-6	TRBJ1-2	CASSLAGDSPYYGYTF	TGTGCCAGCAGCTTGGCCGGGGACAGCCCATACTATGGCTACACCTTC
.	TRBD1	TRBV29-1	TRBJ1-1	CSVDTGGHTEAFF	TGCAGCGTTGATACAGGGGGGCACACTGAAGCTTTCTTT
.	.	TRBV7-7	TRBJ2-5	CASSSGAPQEAQYF	TGTGCTAGCAGCTCAGGGGCTCCTCAAGAGGCCCAGTACTTC
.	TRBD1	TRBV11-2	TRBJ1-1	CASSLDGTGALEAFF	TGTGCCAGCAGCTTAGATGGGACAGGGGCCCTTGAAGCTTTCTTT
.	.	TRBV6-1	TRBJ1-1	CASRVSSTEAFF	TGTGCCAGCAGGGTGAGTTCCACTGAAGCTTTCTTT
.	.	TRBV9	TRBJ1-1	CASSVALSVNTEAFF	TGTGCCAGCAGCGTAGCTTTATCGGTCAACACTGAAGCTTTCTTT
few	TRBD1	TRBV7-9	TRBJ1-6	CASSLAYTGETPLHF	TGTGCCAGCAGCTTAGCGTATACAGGGGAAACACCCCTCCACTTT